This T cell receptor beta chain was profiled in a study of shared clonotypes between healthy human individuals. Overall study findings and caveats: With several donors compared, roughly 5% of naive CD4 clonotypes were shared. Memory subsets generally showed smaller estimated richness than naive subsets did.

CDR1 and CDR2 from the germline V gene are ENHRY and SYGVKD. CDR3 size: 15 residues. V shed 2 bases, J shed 0 bases, and the junction held 1 base outside the gene matches. Some clones are missing from TCRdb's copy, which holds only in-frame ones; the method was immunoSEQ multiplex PCR. Among approximately 500,000 clones listed, about 96% were seen once. From CD4+ cells came CD45RA+ naive and CD45RA-negative memory subsets. This clone was detected only once. Its specificity is unknown. Sequencing was done on a sample of naive CD4+ T cells sorted from blood. The sample's subset: CD45RA+ positively selected. The chain uses TRBV10-3 and TRBJ2-1; TRBD2 matches 7 bases. This clonotype was sampled from a woman in her twenties or thirties in good health. The CDR3 sequence: CAISEASGSYNEQFF. DNA of the CDR3: TGTGCCATCAGTGAGGCTAGCGGCTCCTACAATGAGCAGTTCTTC.